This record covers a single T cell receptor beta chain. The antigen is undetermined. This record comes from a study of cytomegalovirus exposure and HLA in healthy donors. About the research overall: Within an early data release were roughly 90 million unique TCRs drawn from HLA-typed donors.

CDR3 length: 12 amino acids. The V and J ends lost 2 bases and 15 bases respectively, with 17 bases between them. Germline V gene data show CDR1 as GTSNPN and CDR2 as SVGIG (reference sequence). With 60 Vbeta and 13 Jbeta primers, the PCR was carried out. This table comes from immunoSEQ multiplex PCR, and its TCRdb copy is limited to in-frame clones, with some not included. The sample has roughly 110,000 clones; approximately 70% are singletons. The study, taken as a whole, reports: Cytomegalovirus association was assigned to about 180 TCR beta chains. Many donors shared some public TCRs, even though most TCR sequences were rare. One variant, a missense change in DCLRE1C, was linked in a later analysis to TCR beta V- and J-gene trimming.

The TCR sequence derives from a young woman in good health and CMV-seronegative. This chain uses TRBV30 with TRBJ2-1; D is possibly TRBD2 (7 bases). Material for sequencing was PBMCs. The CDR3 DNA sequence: TGTGCCTGGAGTCATAAGGGGGGGGCTCGGTTCTTC. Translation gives CAWSHKGGARFF.